The next 15 T cell receptor beta chains were all read from a single sample in a study of OX40 agonist ivuxolimab in advanced cancers. The data were produced by immunoSEQ multiplex PCR, yet TCRdb's version contains in-frame clones alone and is incomplete. The data contain 150,000 to 190,000 clones, 94% of them singletons. Material: CD4+ or CD8+ T cells sorted from blood, obtained in a trial of the OX40 agonist ivuxolimab. These receptors were taken from an adult with an advanced solid tumor such as melanoma, head and neck, liver or kidney cancer.

This chain joins TRBV7-2 and TRBJ2-4; 10 bases line up with TRBD2. The CDR3 has 15 residues. Germline values: CDR1 SGHTA, CDR2 FQGNSA. The V segment lost 3 bases and the J segment 8 bases; nucleotides outside the gene matches: 7. The CDR3 sequence is CASSFSLAGDYIQYF. CDR3 DNA sequence: TGTGCCAGCAGCTTCAGTCTAGCGGGAGATTACATTCAGTACTTC.

This chain connects TRBV5-8 to TRBJ2-3, with D possibly matching TRBD1 (6 bases). The CDR3 is 15 residues long. Germline CDR1 and CDR2: SGHTS and YDEGEE. Between the trimmed V and J ends, which lost 2 bases and 7 bases, there was a span of 17 bases. DNA for the CDR3: TGTGCCAGCAGCTTATACGGGACAAAGTCAAATACGCAGTATTTT. This sequence encodes CASSLYGTKSNTQYF.

This clone was detected a few times. The chain uses TRBV6-5 and TRBJ1-1; D is possibly TRBD1 (5 bases). The CDR3 spans 14 residues. Between the trimmed V and J ends, which lost 8 bases and 1 base, there was a span of 14 bases. Germline-derived CDR1 and CDR2 are MNHEY and SVGAGI. The CDR3 coding sequence is TGTGCCAGCGGTGGCGGGGCGGCGAACACTGAAGCTTTCTTT. Its protein is CASGGGAANTEAFF.

V gene TRBV5-1 combines with J gene TRBJ2-7; D is unclear. The V end lost 4 bases, the J end lost 5 bases, and 10 bases lay between the germline ends. CDR1 SGHRS and CDR2 YFSETQ come from the germline V gene. This CDR3 region has 12 residues. The CDR3 DNA is TGCGCCAGCAGCGCGACACTAAACGAGCAGTACTTC. Translation gives CASSATLNEQYF. The variable domain in full, completed from reference TRBV5-1 and TRBJ2-7, reads KAGVTQTPRYLIKTRGQQVTLSCSPISGHRSVSWYQQTPGQGLQFLFEYFSETQRNKGNFPGRFSGRQFSNSRSEMNVSTLELGDSALYLCASSATLNEQYFGPGTRLTVT.

The V and J genes are TRBV19 and TRBJ2-3; 7 bases fit TRBD2. The CDR3 is made up of 15 amino acids. The V segment lost 7 bases and the J segment 0 bases; nucleotides outside the gene matches: 7. Germline CDR1 is LNHDA and CDR2 is SQIVND (reference sequence). The CDR3 region has the DNA TGTGCCAGTAAGGGAGGGACCCCTAGCACAGATACGCAGTATTTT. Encoded protein: CASKGGTPSTDTQYF. The full variable domain, completed using reference TRBV19 and TRBJ2-3, is DGGITQSPKYLFRKEGQNVTLSCEQNLNHDAMYWYRQDPGQGLRLIYYSQIVNDFQKGDIAEGYSVSREKKESFPLTVTSAQKNPTAFYLCASKGGTPSTDTQYFGPGTRLTVL.

The chain recombines TRBV19 with TRBJ1-4; D is possibly TRBD1 (6 bases). The V end was cut by 0 bases, the J end by 13 bases, with 24 bases between. The CDR3 has 17 residues. In germline, CDR1 is LNHDA, CDR2 SQIVND (reference sequence). Written as DNA, the CDR3 is TGTGCCAGTAGTATAGACCCCACAACCGACAGGTCGATGGGACTGTTTTTT. Translating gives CASSIDPTTDRSMGLFF.

This chain connects TRBV5-4 to TRBJ2-7; 8 bases agree with TRBD1. The CDR3 has 18 amino acids. The V segment lost 1 base and the J segment 3 bases; nucleotides outside the gene matches: 15. Germline V CDR1 and CDR2: SGHNT, YYREEE (reference sequence). The CDR3 region is CASSLPRLRQGADYEQYF. The DNA of the CDR3 is TGTGCCAGCAGCTTGCCCCGTCTTCGGCAGGGGGCCGACTACGAGCAGTACTTC.

The chain employs TRBV9 and TRBJ2-5; TRBD2 agrees at 10 bases. After removal of 2 bases from V and 5 bases from J, the junction contained 6 bases not matched to a gene. Germline lookup yields CDR1 SGDLS and CDR2 YYNGEE. This CDR3 has 15 amino acids. This chain's CDR3 is CASSVLAGERETQYF. The DNA for the CDR3 is TGTGCCAGCAGCGTCCTAGCGGGAGAACGTGAGACCCAGTACTTC.

V is TRBV19 and J is TRBJ1-4; D unresolved. The CDR3 is made up of 14 amino acids. Trimming cost V 3 bases and J 2 bases, with 7 bases left between them. Germline assignment: CDR1 LNHDA and CDR2 SQIVND (reference sequence). The CDR3 nucleotides read TGTGCCAGTAGTATCGGGGTGACTAATGAAAAACTGTTTTTT. Translation: CASSIGVTNEKLFF.

The chain joins TRBV10-3 to TRBJ2-2, with D maybe TRBD1 (6 bases). CDR1 and CDR2 (germline): ENHRY, SYGVKD. The V gene lost 6 bases and the J gene lost 2 bases, with 7 bases spanning the gap. The CDR3 runs 13 residues. The CDR3 reads CAIRQGNTGELFF. DNA for the CDR3: TGTGCCATCAGACAGGGAAACACCGGGGAGCTGTTTTTT.

CDR3 DNA sequence: TGTGCCAGCACCCGGGGGACAGGGGGGGCCTATGGCTACACCTTC. The encoded protein is CASTRGTGGAYGYTF. The genes are TRBV5-6 and TRBJ1-2; 11 positions agree with TRBD1. CDR1 is SGHDT and CDR2 is YYEEEE in the germline V gene. CDR3 size: 15 residues. After removal of 6 bases from V and 4 bases from J, the junction contained 8 bases not matched to a gene.

This chain links TRBV6-1 with TRBJ2-7, with a tentative D call TRBD2 (5 bases). Trimming removed 0 bases at V and 3 bases at J, with 21 bases between. Germline V lookup: CDR1 MNHNS, CDR2 SASEGT. This CDR3 is 18 amino acids long. CDR3 sequence: CASSEALSGRGGGYEQYF. Here the CDR3 DNA reads TGTGCCAGCAGTGAAGCGCTATCTGGACGGGGTGGAGGCTACGAGCAGTACTTC.

The chain recombines TRBV19 with TRBJ2-7; TRBD2 agrees at 7 bases. The CDR3 covers 14 residues. Germline V CDR1 and CDR2: LNHDA, SQIVND (reference sequence). The V segment lost 10 bases and the J segment 3 bases; nucleotides outside the gene matches: 12. The CDR3 sequence is CATRGRGSLYEQYF. CDR3 nucleotide sequence: TGTGCCACCCGGGGGAGGGGTTCCCTCTACGAGCAGTACTTC.

This clone showed up just once. The chain joins TRBV4-3 to TRBJ1-1, with a weak D call TRBD1 (5 bases). Germline V CDR1 and CDR2: LGHNA, YSLEER. V lost 3 bases, J lost 7 bases, and 15 bases lay in between. The CDR3 loop spans 14 amino acids. The CDR3 sequence: CASSQSSRDGEAFF. The CDR3 region has the DNA TGCGCCAGCAGCCAGAGTTCCCGGGACGGTGAAGCTTTCTTT.

The V call is TRBV7-2, the J call TRBJ2-3, with a weak D call TRBD2 (6 bases). In germline, CDR1 is SGHTA, CDR2 FQGNSA. The CDR3 length is 16 residues. Deletions cut 5 bases from V and 0 bases from J, with 15 bases between. CDR3 amino acids: CASSLGTLGSTDTQYF. CDR3 nucleotides: TGTGCCAGCAGCCTCGGGACTCTTGGTAGCACAGATACGCAGTATTTT. The full variable domain, its missing parts supplied by reference TRBV7-2 and TRBJ2-3, is GAGVSQSPSNKVTEKGKDVELRCDPISGHTALYWYRQSLGQGLEFLIYFQGNSAPDKSGLPSDRFSAERTGGSVSTLTIQRTQQEDSAVYLCASSLGTLGSTDTQYFGPGTRLTVL.